This entry concerns a single TCR beta chain. This clonotype was counted a single time. Its antigen is not yet known. Base qualities were left out, and no much larger clone turns up one base away. One read offers little support. Peripheral blood CD8+ and CD4+ T cells from healthy donors, Susac syndrome patients and multiple sclerosis patients were profiled by high-throughput TCR beta sequencing. The Susac syndrome patients fulfilled recently defined diagnostic criteria for either definite or probable disease. Bulk CD8+ and CD4+ T cells were purified by magnetic negative isolation, whereas CD8+ TEMRA cells were enriched by FACS. Blood was drawn into EDTA tubes, processed within 24 hours, and PBMCs were isolated by density gradient centrifugation. PBMCs destined for TCR sequencing were cryopreserved in liquid nitrogen and later thawed in a 37 °C water bath. Purity of sorted or isolated CD4+, CD8+ and CD8+ TEMRA cells was at least 90%.

CDR1 GTSNPN and CDR2 SVGIG were looked up in the germline V gene (reference sequence). Germline trimming: 4 bases from V, 4 bases from J; junction bases outside gene matches: 9. The CDR3 runs 15 amino acids, cysteine and phenylalanine included. Only the CDR3 region is kept as DNA, spanning 45 bases read in frame from base 1. The record originates from a study of CD8 T cells in Susac syndrome (dated by TCRdb to the late 2010s). Notes on the research overall: Of the Susac syndrome patients who were sequenced, roughly 8 were in clinical remission while 5 or 6 had clinically active disease. At blood withdrawal, Susac syndrome patients were therapy-naive, treated with corticosteroids (with IVIg additionally given to some), or treated with IVIg alone. Repertoire sequencing was used to test whether CD8+ T cell activation and differentiation in Susac syndrome was antigen driven.

RNA was extracted using the RNeasy kit, and about 0.45 to 1 ug of the RNA was reverse transcribed with random hexamers. TCR beta CDR3 regions were amplified with the immunoSEQ multiplex PCR assay covering 54 Vbeta and 13 Jbeta segments. Bias from PCR amplification was corrected by using a synthetic template baseline for primer optimization and for computational correction. Turning to the authors' computational methods: Reads were annotated to V, D and J genes according to IMGT and were analyzed with immunoSEQ Analyzer, with only productive sequences retained. To calculate clonality, Shannon entropy was normalized by log2 of the number of productive unique sequences and then subtracted from one. Public and private clones were assessed among the 100 most prevalent clones of each patient and control. Clones were defined as Susac-specific when absent from the healthy and MS cohorts, from approximately 970 published viral clones and from other ImmuneACCESS disease sequences. TCRdb reworked the public reads: Q25 trimming with fastp, MiXCR clone assembly, productive beta chains retained. All rows with the same CDR3 protein become a single entry with the most common DNA and genes. TCRdb, rather than the study authors, made the V and J calls. This sample gives about 240,000 distinct CDR3 sequences in total; less than 96% of them show up just once. The top ten constitute about 0.1% of the sample.

On the study overall, not on this receptor specifically: The CD4+ T cell repertoire of patients with Susac syndrome showed no detectable clonal expansion. The number of individuals in the TCR sequencing and HLA analysis was recognized as being relatively small.

This sequence was found in a human donor with Susac syndrome. The V gene is TRBV30 and the J gene is TRBJ2-7, and 11 junction bases match TRBD2. What was sequenced was CD4+ T cells from PBMCs. In nucleotide form, the sequence is TGTGCCTGGAAGGCCGGGACTAGCGGAATTTACGAGCAGTACTTC. Translated, this is CAWKAGTSGIYEQYF.